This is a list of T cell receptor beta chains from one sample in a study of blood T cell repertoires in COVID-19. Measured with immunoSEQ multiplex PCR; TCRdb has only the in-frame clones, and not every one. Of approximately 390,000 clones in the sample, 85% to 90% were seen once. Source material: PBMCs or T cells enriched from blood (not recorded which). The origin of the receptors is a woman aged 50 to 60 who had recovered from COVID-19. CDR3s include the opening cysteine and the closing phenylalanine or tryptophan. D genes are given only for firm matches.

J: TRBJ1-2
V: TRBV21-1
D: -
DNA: TGTGCCAGCAGCAAATTCAAGTCCGGGGATGGCTACACCTTC
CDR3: CASSKFKSGDGYTF

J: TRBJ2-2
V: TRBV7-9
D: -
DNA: TGTGCCAGCAGCTTGGACCCGACAGGGAACACCGGGGAGCTGTTTTTT
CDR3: CASSLDPTGNTGELFF

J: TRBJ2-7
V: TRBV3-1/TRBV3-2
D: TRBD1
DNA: TGTGCCAGCAGCCAGCTTTGGGGGACAGTCCTCGGTTTGGGCGAGCAGTACTTC
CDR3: CASSQLWGTVLGLGEQYF

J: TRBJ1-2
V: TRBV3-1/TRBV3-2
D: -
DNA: TGTGCCAGCTTTGGGGCAGCCTCCTATGGCTACACCTTC
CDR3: CASFGAASYGYTF

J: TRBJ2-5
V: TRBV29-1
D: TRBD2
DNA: TGCAGCGTAGGACTAGCGGGGGGGTTGACCCAGTACTTC
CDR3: CSVGLAGGLTQYF

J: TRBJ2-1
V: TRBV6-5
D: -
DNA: TGTGCCAGCAGTTTAAGCATAGCGATCTACAATGAGCAGTTCTTC
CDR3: CASSLSIAIYNEQFF

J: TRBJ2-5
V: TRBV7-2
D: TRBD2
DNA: TGTGCCAGCATCCCGGGGACTAGCGGGATTTGGGGGACCCAGTACTTC
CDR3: CASIPGTSGIWGTQYF

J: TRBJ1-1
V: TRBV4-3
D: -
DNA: TGCGCCAGCAGCCAAGGTCCTGGGGCAAACACTGAAGCTTTCTTT
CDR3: CASSQGPGANTEAFF

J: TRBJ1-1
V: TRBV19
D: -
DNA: TGTGCCAGTAGAAGGGGAGGGGAAATCAGCCCGAACACTGAAGCTTTCTTT
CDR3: CASRRGGEISPNTEAFF

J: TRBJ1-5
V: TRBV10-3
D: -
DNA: TGTGCCATCAGTGAGGTAGGGCAGGGGCAGCCCCAGCATTTT
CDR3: CAISEVGQGQPQHF

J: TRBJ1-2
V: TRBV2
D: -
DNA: TGTGCCAGCAGCGCCCCCGGCGGTGGCTATGGCTACACCTTC
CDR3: CASSAPGGGYGYTF

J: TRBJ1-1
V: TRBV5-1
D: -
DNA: TGCGCCAGCAGAGAGGCCTTACAGGGGAACACTGAAGCTTTCTTT
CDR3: CASREALQGNTEAFF

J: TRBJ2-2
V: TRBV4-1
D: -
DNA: TGCGCCAGCAGCCAAAGGGCCGAGGGGGGGGCGACAAACACCGGGGAGCTGTTTTTT
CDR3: CASSQRAEGGATNTGELFF